This T cell receptor beta chain was sequenced during a study of blood T cells in healthy people across ages (dated by TCRdb to about 2015). As for the study more broadly: In model experiments, roughly one uniquely barcoded TCR beta cDNA molecule per two T cells was captured by template switching. To avoid experimental bias, donors of different ages were spread randomly across the sequencing lanes. To track age-related changes in TCR beta repertoire diversity, the study relied on deep sequencing normalized with unique cDNA molecular identifiers. Two additional independent replicas of 1 million unique cDNA reads from the same blood draw were analyzed for two donors (one aged 18 to 30 and one aged 80 or older). The donors were divided into four age groups: young (average roughly 15 years), middle-aged (under 40), aged (approximately 64) and long-lived (roughly 88). The paper's findings and limits, for the study overall: A strong correlation was found between observed TCR beta diversity and the percentage of naive T cells measured by flow cytometry. Compared with the aged group, more naive CD4+ T cells, fewer expanded clones and increased TCR diversity were shown by the long-lived group, suggesting age selection. Estimates of total diversity based on one million sequenced T cells were considered lower bounds and underestimates. Conclusive comparison of naive and antigen-experienced compartments was prevented by the profiling of bulk unsorted PBMCs. The CMV infection status of donors was not known, potentially confounding age-related changes in expanded clonotypes. Observed TCR beta diversity per million T cells fell roughly linearly with age, and a significant reduction was already apparent by age roughly 41.

Libraries came from 5' RACE. Sequencing relied on an Illumina HiSeq 2500. A second PCR of roughly 6 to 12 cycles was performed with a sample-barcoded 5' primer and a J-beta primer mix. A unique molecular identifier was introduced onto each TCR beta cDNA molecule by a template-switch 5' adaptor carrying 12 random nucleotides. Each sample yielded at least 3 million CDR3-containing paired-end reads. All of the RNA was converted into first-strand cDNA using the Mint cDNA synthesis kit, with a TRBC-specific oligonucleotide serving as the primer. Following uracil-DNA glycosylase treatment, a first 18-cycle PCR with universal primers M1SS and BC2_uni_R was performed on all cDNA. The source study handled its data this way. For normalization, 1 million high-quality reads were randomly selected from each sample, with every read carrying a distinct molecular identifier. Reads with shared molecular identifiers were discarded instead of being binned into consensus sequences. MiTCR, with a Q25 quality threshold and the strictest error-elimination algorithm, was used for CDR3 identification, clonotype clustering and error correction. A nonparametric unseen species model with Euler transformation was used to estimate a lower bound on total TCR beta diversity. TCRdb's own reprocessing of the public reads used fastp at Q25 and MiXCR and kept productive beta chains. Here each entry gathers all rows of one CDR3 protein and keeps the most common genes and DNA. Clone size and V and J calls follow TCRdb, not the original study. Present in this sample are approximately 900,000 distinct CDR3 sequences, about 48% of which were seen just once. Of the sample, around 15% falls within the top ten clones.

From its cysteine to its phenylalanine, the CDR3 spans 11 amino acids. The only DNA kept is the CDR3, 33 bases in frame from the first base. According to the germline V gene (reference sequence), CDR1 reads MNHNY and CDR2 reads SVGAGI. V sheds 4 bases and J sheds 6 bases, leaving 6 bases between their ends. About this clonotype: There is no known antigen for this receptor. Base qualities are not at hand, and no much larger clone is one base apart.

The approximately 41 donors, aged 6 to 90 years, were systemically healthy Caucasian individuals from Russia. Around 10 milliliters of peripheral blood were collected from each donor into EDTA-treated Vacutainer tubes. Ficoll-Paque density-gradient centrifugation was used to isolate PBMCs, with at least 7 million per sample. Trizol reagent was used to extract total RNA from PBMCs, with at least 5 micrograms per sample. For every donor, an aliquot of PBMCs went through flow cytometry to measure the percentages of naive CD45RAhigh/CD27high T cells. The clonotype comes from a man aged 25 to 40 in good health. Sequencing was carried out using blood. Here the chain combines TRBV6-6 and TRBJ1-1, with TRBD1 perhaps the D gene, on 6 matching bases. Read as DNA, the sequence is TGTGCCAGCAGTTGGACAGCTGAAGCTTTCTTT. It translates to CASSWTAEAFF.